Detailed here is one TCR beta chain. Its target is unknown. The CDR3 sequence is 15 residues long. Germline trimming cut 2 bases from V and 5 bases from J; bases unmatched to any gene: 4. Germline assignment: CDR1 SGHTA and CDR2 FQGTGA. The entry originates in a study of post-analysis software for immune sequencing data. Study-level information: Relapsing-remitting, secondary progressive and progressive-relapsing courses of multiple sclerosis were included. The study, taken as a whole, reports: Relative to controls, patients with multiple sclerosis showed significantly lower normalized Chao1 diversity. Patients showed TRBV5-6, TRBV5-1 and TRBV20-1 among roughly 5 TRBV segments more frequent than in controls.

Included in the TCR beta cDNA libraries were unique molecular identifiers. Input of roughly 1 to 11 million T cells yielded 500,000 to 650,000 cDNA molecules. MiXCR, applied by TCRdb to the PCR reads, yields one record per CDR3 protein. Among about 820,000 distinct CDR3 sequences, about 53% were seen once, and the ten largest hold 4.6%. The sequence came from a girl between 5 and 17 years old with multiple sclerosis. V gene TRBV7-3 combines with J gene TRBJ2-7; TRBD2 agrees at 12 bases. What was sequenced was blood. The CDR3 DNA follows: TGTGCCAGCAGCTTAGGGACTAGCGGGCGCAACGAGCAGTACTTC. Translation: CASSLGTSGRNEQYF.